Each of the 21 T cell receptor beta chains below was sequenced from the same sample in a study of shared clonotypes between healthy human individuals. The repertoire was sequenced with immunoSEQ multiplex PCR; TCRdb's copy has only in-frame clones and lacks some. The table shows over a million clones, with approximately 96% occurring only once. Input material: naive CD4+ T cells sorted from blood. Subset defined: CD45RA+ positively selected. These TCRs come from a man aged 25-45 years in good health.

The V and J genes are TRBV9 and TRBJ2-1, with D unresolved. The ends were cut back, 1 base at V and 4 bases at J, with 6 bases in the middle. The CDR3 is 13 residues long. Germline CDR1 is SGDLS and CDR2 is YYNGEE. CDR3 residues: CASSVYVYNEQFF. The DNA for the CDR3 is TGTGCCAGCAGCGTATATGTGTACAATGAGCAGTTCTTC.

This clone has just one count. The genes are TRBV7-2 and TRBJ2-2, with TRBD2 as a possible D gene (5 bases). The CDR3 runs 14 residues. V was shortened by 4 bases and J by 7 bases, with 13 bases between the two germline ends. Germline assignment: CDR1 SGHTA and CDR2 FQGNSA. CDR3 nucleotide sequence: TGTGCCAGCAGCTCGAGAGGGCAACACGGGGAGCTGTTTTTT. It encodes CASSSRGQHGELFF.

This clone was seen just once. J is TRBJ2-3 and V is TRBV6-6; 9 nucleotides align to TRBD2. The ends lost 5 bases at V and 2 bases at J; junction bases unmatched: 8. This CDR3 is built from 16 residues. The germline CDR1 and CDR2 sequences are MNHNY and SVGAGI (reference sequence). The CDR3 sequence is CASSPLAGIATDTQYF. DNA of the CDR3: TGTGCCAGCAGTCCGCTAGCGGGAATTGCCACAGATACGCAGTATTTT.

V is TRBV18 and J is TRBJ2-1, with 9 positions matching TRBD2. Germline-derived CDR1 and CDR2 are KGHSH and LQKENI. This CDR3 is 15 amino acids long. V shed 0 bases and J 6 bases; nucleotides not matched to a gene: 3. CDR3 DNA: TGTGCCAGCTCACCACCGGGGACTAGCCGCAATGAGCAGTTCTTC. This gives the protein CASSPPGTSRNEQFF.

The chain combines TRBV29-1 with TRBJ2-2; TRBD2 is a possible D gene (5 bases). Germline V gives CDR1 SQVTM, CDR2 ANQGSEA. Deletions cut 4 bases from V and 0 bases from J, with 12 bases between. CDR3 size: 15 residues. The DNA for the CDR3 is TGCAGCGTTGCTGGACTGATCGCGAACACCGGGGAGCTGTTTTTT. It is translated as CSVAGLIANTGELFF.

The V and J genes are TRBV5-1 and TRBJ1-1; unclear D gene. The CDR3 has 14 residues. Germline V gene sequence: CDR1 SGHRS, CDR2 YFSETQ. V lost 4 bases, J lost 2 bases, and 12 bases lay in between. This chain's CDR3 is CASSLTFENTEAFF. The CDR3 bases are TGCGCCAGCAGCCTAACCTTCGAAAACACTGAAGCTTTCTTT. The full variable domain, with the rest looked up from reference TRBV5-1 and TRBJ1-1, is KAGVTQTPRYLIKTRGQQVTLSCSPISGHRSVSWYQQTPGQGLQFLFEYFSETQRNKGNFPGRFSGRQFSNSRSEMNVSTLELGDSALYLCASSLTFENTEAFFGQGTRLTVV.

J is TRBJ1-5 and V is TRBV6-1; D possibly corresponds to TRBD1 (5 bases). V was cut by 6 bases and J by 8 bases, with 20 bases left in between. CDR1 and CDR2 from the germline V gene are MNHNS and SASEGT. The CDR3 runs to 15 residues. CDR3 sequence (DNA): TGTGCCAGCAGCGCCATTGCCCCAGGGATGAAGCCCCAGCATTTT. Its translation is CASSAIAPGMKPQHF.

CDR3: CASSPQTGVVAEAFF. CDR3 coding DNA: TGTGCCAGCAGCCCACAGACAGGGGTGGTCGCTGAAGCTTTCTTT. This chain links TRBV7-9 with TRBJ1-1, with 8 bases lining up with TRBD1. The V gene end was trimmed by 5 bases and the J gene end by 6 bases; junction bases not matched to a gene: 11. Looked up from germline, CDR1 is SEHNR and CDR2 is FQNEAQ (reference sequence). This CDR3 has 15 amino acids.

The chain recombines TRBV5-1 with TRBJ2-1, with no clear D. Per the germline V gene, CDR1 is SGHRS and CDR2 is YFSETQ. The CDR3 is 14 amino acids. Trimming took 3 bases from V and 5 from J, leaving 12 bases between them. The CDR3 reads CASSYSARDNEQFF. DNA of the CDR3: TGCGCCAGCAGCTATTCGGCCCGGGACAATGAGCAGTTCTTC.

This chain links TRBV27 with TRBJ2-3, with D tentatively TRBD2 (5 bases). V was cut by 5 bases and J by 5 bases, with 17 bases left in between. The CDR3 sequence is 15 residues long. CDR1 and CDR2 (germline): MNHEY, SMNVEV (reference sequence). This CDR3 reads CASSLRLPRGDTQYF. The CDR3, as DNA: TGTGCCAGCAGTCTACGACTACCTCGTGGAGATACGCAGTATTTT.

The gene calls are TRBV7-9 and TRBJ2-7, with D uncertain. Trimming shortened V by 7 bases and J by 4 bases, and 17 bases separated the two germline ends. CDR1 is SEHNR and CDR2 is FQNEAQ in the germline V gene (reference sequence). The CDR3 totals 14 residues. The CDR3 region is CASTQQGILYEQYF. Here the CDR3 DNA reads TGTGCCAGCACCCAACAAGGGATTTTATACGAGCAGTACTTC. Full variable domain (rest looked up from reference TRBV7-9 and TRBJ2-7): DTGVSQNPRHKITKRGQNVTFRCDPISEHNRLYWYRQTLGQGPEFLTYFQNEAQLEKSRLLSDRFSAERPKGSFSTLEIQRTEQGDSAMYLCASTQQGILYEQYFGPGTRLTVT.

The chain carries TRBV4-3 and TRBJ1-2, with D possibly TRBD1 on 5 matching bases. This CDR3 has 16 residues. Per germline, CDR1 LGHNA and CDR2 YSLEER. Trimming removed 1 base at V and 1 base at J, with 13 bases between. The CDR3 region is CASSQGGHLRNYGYTF. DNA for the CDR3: TGCGCCAGCAGCCAAGGTGGACACTTACGTAACTATGGCTACACCTTC.

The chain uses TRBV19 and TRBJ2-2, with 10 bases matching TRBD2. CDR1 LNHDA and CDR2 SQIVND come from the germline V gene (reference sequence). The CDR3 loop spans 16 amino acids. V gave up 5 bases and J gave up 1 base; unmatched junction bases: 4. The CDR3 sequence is CASSSWTSGNTGELFF. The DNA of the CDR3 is TGTGCCAGTAGTTCTTGGACTAGCGGGAACACCGGGGAGCTGTTTTTT.

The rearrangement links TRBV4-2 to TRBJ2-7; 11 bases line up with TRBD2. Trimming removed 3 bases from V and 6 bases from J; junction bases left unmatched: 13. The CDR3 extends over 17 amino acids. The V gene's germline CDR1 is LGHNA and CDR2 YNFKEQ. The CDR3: CASSQGNIAGGPGEQYF. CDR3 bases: TGTGCCAGCAGCCAGGGGAACATAGCGGGAGGGCCCGGCGAGCAGTACTTC.

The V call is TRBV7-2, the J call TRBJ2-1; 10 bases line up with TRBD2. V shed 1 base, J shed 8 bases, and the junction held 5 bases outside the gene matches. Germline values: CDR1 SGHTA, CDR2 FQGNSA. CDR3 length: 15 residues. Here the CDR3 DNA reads TGTGCCAGCAGCTTAGAGGCTAGCGGGAGCTATGAGCAGTTCTTC. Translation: CASSLEASGSYEQFF.

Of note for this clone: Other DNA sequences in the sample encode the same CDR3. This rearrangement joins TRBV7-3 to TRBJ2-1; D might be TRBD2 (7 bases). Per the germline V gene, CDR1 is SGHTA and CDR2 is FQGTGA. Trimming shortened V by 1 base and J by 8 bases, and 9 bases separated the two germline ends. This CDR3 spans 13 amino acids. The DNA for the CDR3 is TGTGCCAGCAGCTTAAGGGGGGGCTATGAGCAGTTCTTC. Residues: CASSLRGGYEQFF.

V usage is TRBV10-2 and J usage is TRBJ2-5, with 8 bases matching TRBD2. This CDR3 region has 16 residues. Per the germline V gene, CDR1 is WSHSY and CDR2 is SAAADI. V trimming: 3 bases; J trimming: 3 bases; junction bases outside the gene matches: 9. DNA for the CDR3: TGCGCCAGCAGTGAAGGGGTTAGCGGGACGGAAGAGACCCAGTACTTC. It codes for CASSEGVSGTEETQYF.

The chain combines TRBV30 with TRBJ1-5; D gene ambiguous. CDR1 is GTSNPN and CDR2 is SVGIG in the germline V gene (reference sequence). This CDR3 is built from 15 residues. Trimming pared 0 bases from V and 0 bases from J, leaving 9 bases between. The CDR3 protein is CAWSVHQVSNQPQHF. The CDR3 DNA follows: TGTGCCTGGAGTGTACATCAAGTTAGCAATCAGCCCCAGCATTTT.

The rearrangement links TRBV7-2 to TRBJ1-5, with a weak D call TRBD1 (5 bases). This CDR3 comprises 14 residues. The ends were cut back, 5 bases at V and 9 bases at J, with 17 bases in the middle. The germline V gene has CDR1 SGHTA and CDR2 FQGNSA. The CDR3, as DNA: TGTGCCAGCAGCCACCGCCAGGGCCTCGGGCCCCAGCATTTT. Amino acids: CASSHRQGLGPQHF.

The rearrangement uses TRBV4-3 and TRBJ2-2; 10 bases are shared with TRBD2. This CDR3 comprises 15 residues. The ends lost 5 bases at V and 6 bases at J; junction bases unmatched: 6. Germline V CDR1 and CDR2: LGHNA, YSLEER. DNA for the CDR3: TGCGCCAGCAGCTCACTAGCGGGGTCCGCCGGGGAGCTGTTTTTT. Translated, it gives CASSSLAGSAGELFF.

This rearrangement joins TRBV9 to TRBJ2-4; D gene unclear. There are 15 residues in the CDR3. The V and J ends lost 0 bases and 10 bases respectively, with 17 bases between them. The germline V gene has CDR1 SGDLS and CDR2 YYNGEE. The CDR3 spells CASSVADGHGDIQYF. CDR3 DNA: TGTGCCAGCAGCGTAGCCGACGGCCATGGGGATATTCAGTACTTC.